A selection of T cell receptor beta chains follows, all from one sample in a study of blood T cell repertoires in COVID-19. Some clones are missing from TCRdb's copy, which holds only in-frame ones; the method was immunoSEQ multiplex PCR. The sample has roughly 40,000 clones; about 88% are singletons. The sample taken for sequencing was peripheral blood. The source is a human donor in a cohort sampled during active COVID-19. Each CDR3 is given with its conserved first and last residue. The D gene is left open where the match is weak. Clone size appears in some rows only: once, few, many, or a class for an expanded clone.

j_call v_call clone_size d_call cdr3_aa cdr3_nt
TRBJ1-2 TRBV27 - TRBD1 CASSKGQLNYGYTF TGTGCCAGCAGTAAGGGACAGCTGAACTATGGCTACACCTTC
TRBJ1-4 TRBV7-7 - TRBD1 CASSSGTGGGDEKLFF TGTGCTAGCAGTTCCGGGACAGGGGGAGGAGATGAAAAACTGTTTTTT
TRBJ2-1 TRBV7-6 - TRBD2 CASSGAGALGNEQFF TGTGCCAGCAGCGGGGCGGGAGCCCTGGGGAATGAGCAGTTCTTC
TRBJ1-4 TRBV15 - - CATSREQFGEKLFF TGTGCCACCAGCAGAGAACAGTTTGGTGAAAAACTGTTTTTT
TRBJ1-1 TRBV5-1 - - CASSLPEMNTEAFF TGCGCCAGCAGCTTGCCAGAAATGAACACTGAAGCTTTCTTT
TRBJ1-3 TRBV5-4 - TRBD1 CASSTGQRSISPGNTIYF TGTGCCAGCAGCACGGGACAGCGTAGCATAAGTCCTGGAAACACCATATATTTT
TRBJ2-3 TRBV14 few - CASSQAGADTQYF TGTGCCAGCAGCCAAGCGGGGGCAGATACGCAGTATTTT
TRBJ2-3 TRBV6-6 - - CASRAAGGTDTQYF TGTGCCAGCAGGGCCGCGGGCGGCACAGATACGCAGTATTTT
TRBJ1-1 TRBV7-9 - - CASSLRGLAMNTEAFF TGTGCCAGCAGCTTACGGGGGTTGGCGATGAACACTGAAGCTTTCTTT
TRBJ1-4 TRBV9 - TRBD1 CASSVGTGSMGRANEKLFF TGTGCCAGCAGCGTGGGGACAGGGTCCATGGGGCGAGCTAATGAAAAACTGTTTTTT
TRBJ1-1 TRBV5-1 - - CASSLKSQTGEAFF TGCGCCAGCAGCTTGAAATCCCAGACAGGTGAAGCTTTCTTT
TRBJ2-1 TRBV15 few - CATSRDRGRWNNEQFF TGTGCCACCAGCAGAGATCGGGGTAGATGGAACAATGAGCAGTTCTTC
TRBJ1-6 TRBV12-3/TRBV12-4 few TRBD1 CASSLAGTGYIHF TGTGCCAGCAGTTTAGCAGGGACAGGGTATATCCACTTT
TRBJ1-1 TRBV9 - - CASSEGTGTEAFF TGTGCCAGCAGCGAGGGAACGGGGACTGAAGCTTTCTTT
TRBJ2-5 TRBV7-9 - TRBD2 CASSLGVAGGQETQYF TGTGCCAGCAGCTTAGGTGTAGCGGGGGGACAAGAGACCCAGTACTTC
TRBJ2-7 TRBV7-9 - TRBD2 CASSFSGRAYEQYF TGTGCCAGCAGCTTTAGCGGGAGGGCCTACGAGCAGTACTTC
TRBJ2-2 TRBV5-6 once TRBD1 CASSLARQGNTGELFF TGTGCCAGCAGCCTCGCCCGACAGGGAAACACCGGGGAGCTGTTTTTT
TRBJ1-5 TRBV6-5 once - CASSLSQPQHF TGTGCCAGCAGCCTCTCTCAGCCCCAGCATTTT
TRBJ1-4 TRBV7-9 - - CASSPGVRSEKLFF TGTGCCAGCAGCCCGGGGGTCAGGTCTGAAAAACTGTTTTTT
TRBJ2-5 TRBV19 - TRBD1 CASTRKPGTGIPLGETQYF TGTGCCAGCACCCGCAAGCCCGGGACAGGGATCCCACTGGGGGAGACCCAGTACTTC
TRBJ2-2 TRBV5-1 - TRBD1 CACYRGNPDTGELFF TGCGCCTGTTACAGGGGGAATCCCGACACCGGGGAGCTGTTTTTT
TRBJ1-1 TRBV6-6 - TRBD1 CASSWQGGAAEAFF TGTGCCAGCAGTTGGCAGGGGGGAGCGGCTGAAGCTTTCTTT
TRBJ1-1 TRBV7-3 - - CASSPTTGNTEAFF TGTGCCAGCAGCCCTACGACGGGGAACACTGAAGCTTTCTTT
TRBJ1-1 TRBV28 - TRBD1 CASSPDRGRNTEAFF TGTGCCAGCAGTCCGGACAGGGGCCGGAACACTGAAGCTTTCTTT
TRBJ2-7 TRBV7-3 - TRBD2 CASSLTGGANEQYF TGTGCCAGCAGCTTAACCGGGGGGGCCAACGAGCAGTACTTC
TRBJ2-3 TRBV5-1 - TRBD2 CASSTGTSGQSTDTQYF TGCGCCAGCAGCACCGGGACTAGCGGGCAGAGCACAGATACGCAGTATTTT
TRBJ2-7 TRBV30 few - CAWEQGSSNEQYF TGTGCCTGGGAGCAGGGTTCCAGTAACGAGCAGTACTTC
TRBJ2-7 TRBV7-7 - TRBD1 CASLRARDRGFYEQYF TGTGCTAGCTTACGAGCCCGGGACAGGGGCTTCTACGAGCAGTACTTC
TRBJ1-2 TRBV11-2 few TRBD1 CASSPQGGGYTF TGTGCCAGCAGCCCCCAGGGGGGAGGCTACACCTTC
TRBJ2-7 TRBV4-1 - - CASSQVYGSYEQYF TGCGCCAGCAGCCAAGTCTACGGGTCCTACGAGCAGTACTTC
TRBJ2-3 TRBV7-2 - TRBD1 CASSPGQGRTRGAQYF TGTGCCAGCAGCCCGGGACAGGGGAGGACGCGGGGAGCGCAGTATTTT
TRBJ2-3 TRBV6-6 - - CASSFAGSTDTQYF TGTGCCAGCAGTTTTGCGGGAAGCACAGATACGCAGTATTTT
TRBJ2-3 TRBV24-1 - TRBD1 CATSDSRTGISTQYF TGTGCCACCAGTGATTCAAGGACAGGGATAAGTACGCAGTATTTT
TRBJ2-7 TRBV6-8 - TRBD1 CASTRDRGREQYF TGTGCCAGCACGAGGGACAGGGGACGCGAGCAGTACTTC
TRBJ2-1 TRBV6-6 - - CASRSEGTLLVNEQFF TGTGCCAGCAGGTCCGAGGGGACACTCCTAGTGAATGAGCAGTTCTTC
TRBJ2-3 TRBV5-1 - - CASSPGGRVGDTQYF TGCGCCAGCAGCCCAGGGGGGCGTGTAGGAGATACGCAGTATTTT
TRBJ2-7 TRBV6-1 - TRBD2 CASSESGGGAREQYF TGTGCCAGCAGTGAAAGTGGGGGAGGGGCTCGAGAGCAGTACTTC
TRBJ1-1 TRBV2 - - CASGGIGGRIPPGSFF TGTGCCAGCGGGGGAATCGGGGGGCGTATTCCTCCCGGTTCCTTCTTT
TRBJ1-4 TRBV27 - - CAVGQDGKLFF TGTGCCGTTGGACAAGATGGAAAACTGTTTTTT
TRBJ1-1 TRBV3-1/TRBV3-2 - - CASSQSLGNTEAFF TGTGCCAGCAGCCAATCATTGGGCAACACTGAAGCTTTCTTT
TRBJ1-6 TRBV4-2 few - CASSPTQGMDSPLHF TGTGCCAGCAGCCCAACACAGGGAATGGATTCACCCCTCCACTTT
TRBJ1-1 TRBV6-1 - - CASSEDRDAEAFF TGTGCCAGCAGTGAAGACAGAGACGCTGAAGCTTTCTTT
TRBJ1-2 TRBV5-1 - - CASSLGGSNYGYTF TGCGCCAGCAGCTTGGGAGGGAGTAACTATGGCTACACCTTC
TRBJ2-7 TRBV6-5 - TRBD1 CASSPRDRSSYEQYF TGTGCCAGCAGCCCCCGGGACAGGAGCTCCTACGAGCAGTACTTC
TRBJ1-2 TRBV4-1 - - CASLPASGEYGYTF TGCGCCAGCCTCCCCGCCTCAGGGGAATATGGCTACACCTTC
TRBJ2-7 TRBV6-5 - TRBD1 CASSLNGQATYEQYF TGTGCCAGCAGTTTAAATGGACAGGCAACCTACGAGCAGTACTTC
TRBJ1-2 TRBV9 - - CASSVTGNYGYTF TGTGCCAGCAGCGTAACCGGGAACTATGGCTACACCTTC
TRBJ1-3 TRBV21-1 - - CASSIGDRGLNTIYF TGTGCCAGCAGCATCGGGGACAGGGGTTTAAACACCATATATTTT
TRBJ1-1 TRBV27 few - CASSFVGAWNTEAFF TGTGCCAGCAGTTTTGTGGGGGCCTGGAACACTGAAGCTTTCTTT
TRBJ1-1 TRBV5-6 - - CASQFNGITGAEAFF TGTGCCAGTCAATTTAACGGGATTACTGGTGCTGAAGCTTTCTTT
TRBJ2-1 TRBV19 - TRBD1 CATAGTASNEQFF TGTGCCACTGCCGGGACAGCTTCCAATGAGCAGTTCTTC
TRBJ1-1 TRBV21-1 - - CASSKIGRDRDISMNTEAFF TGTGCCAGCAGCAAAATAGGCCGGGACAGGGATATCTCCATGAACACTGAAGCTTTCTTT
TRBJ1-5 TRBV19 - TRBD1 CASSGTGGDQPQHF TGTGCCAGCTCCGGGACAGGGGGGGATCAGCCCCAGCATTTT
TRBJ2-3 TRBV10-3 once TRBD2 CAISTSGGFADTQYF TGTGCCATCAGCACTAGCGGGGGGTTTGCAGATACGCAGTATTTT
TRBJ1-1 TRBV6-2/TRBV6-3 - - CASSYVRGSTEAFF TGTGCCAGCAGTTACGTCCGGGGGAGCACTGAAGCTTTCTTT
TRBJ2-2 TRBV3-1/TRBV3-2 - TRBD2 CASRTWTSSGGRGELFF TGTGCCAGCAGGACCTGGACGTCTAGCGGGGGTAGGGGGGAGCTGTTTTTT
TRBJ2-3 TRBV7-8 once TRBD2 CASSLPRLAGDTQYF TGTGCCAGCAGCCTACCACGACTAGCTGGAGATACGCAGTATTTT
TRBJ1-2 TRBV19 - - CASSPRQWGGYTF TGTGCCAGTAGTCCCCGACAGTGGGGCGGCTACACCTTC